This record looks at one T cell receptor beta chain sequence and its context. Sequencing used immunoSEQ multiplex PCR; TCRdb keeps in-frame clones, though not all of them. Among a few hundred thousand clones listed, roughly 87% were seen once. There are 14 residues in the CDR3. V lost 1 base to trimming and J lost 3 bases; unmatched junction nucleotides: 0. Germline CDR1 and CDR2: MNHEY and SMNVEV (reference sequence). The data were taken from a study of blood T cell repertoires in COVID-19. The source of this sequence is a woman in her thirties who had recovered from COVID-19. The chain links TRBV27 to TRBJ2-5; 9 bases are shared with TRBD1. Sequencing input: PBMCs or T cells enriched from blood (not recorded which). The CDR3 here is CASSLWTGEETQYF. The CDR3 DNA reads TGTGCCAGCAGTTTATGGACAGGGGAAGAGACCCAGTACTTC.